This entry is about one T cell receptor (beta chain). Study processing details: The assay estimated nucleated cells by amplifying reference gene primers. Produced via immunoSEQ multiplex PCR; TCRdb's table is partial and in-frame only. That table is the source of V, J and clone size, and D and trimming were worked out from the DNA. The table includes about 250,000 clones, about nine tenths detected once. The source of the sample is a study of blood T cell repertoires in COVID-19. The ends were cut back, 5 bases at V and 9 bases at J, with 11 bases in the middle. The CDR3 extends over 12 amino acids. CDR1 and CDR2 from the germline V gene are SEHNR and FQNEAQ (reference sequence).

Material: PBMCs or T cells enriched from blood (not recorded which). V usage is TRBV7-9 and J usage is TRBJ2-1; D is ambiguous. The clonotype was recovered from a man aged 40-55 years who had recovered from COVID-19. The CDR3 loop is CASSPTGTEQFF. The CDR3 coding sequence is TGTGCCAGCAGCCCGACTGGAACTGAGCAGTTCTTC.